Listed here is a single T cell receptor beta chain. This sample is drawn from a study of cytomegalovirus exposure and HLA in healthy donors. CDR1 and CDR2 from the germline V gene are SNHLY and FYNNEI. V was cut by 6 bases and J by 2 bases, with 16 bases left in between. The CDR3 runs 15 residues. The PCR had 60 Vbeta and 13 Jbeta primers. Clones were read by immunoSEQ multiplex PCR, and TCRdb kept only the in-frame ones, dropping some. The data contain 45,000 to 65,000 clones, about 84% of them singletons. The chain has TRBV2 and TRBJ1-1; the D gene is possibly TRBD1 (5 bases). The receptor was isolated from a man in his thirties or forties in good health and CMV-seronegative. Sequencing was performed on PBMCs. As DNA, the CDR3 is TGTGCCAGCAGCCGAGAGGGGACTTTTAACACTGAAGCTTTCTTT. Translation: CASSREGTFNTEAFF. Combining the CDR3 with reference TRBV2 and TRBJ1-1 gives the whole variable domain EPEVTQTPSHQVTQMGQEVILRCVPISNHLYFYWYRQILGQKVEFLVSFYNNEISEKSEIFDDQFSVERPDGSNFTLKIRSTKLEDSAMYFCASSREGTFNTEAFFGQGTRLTVV.